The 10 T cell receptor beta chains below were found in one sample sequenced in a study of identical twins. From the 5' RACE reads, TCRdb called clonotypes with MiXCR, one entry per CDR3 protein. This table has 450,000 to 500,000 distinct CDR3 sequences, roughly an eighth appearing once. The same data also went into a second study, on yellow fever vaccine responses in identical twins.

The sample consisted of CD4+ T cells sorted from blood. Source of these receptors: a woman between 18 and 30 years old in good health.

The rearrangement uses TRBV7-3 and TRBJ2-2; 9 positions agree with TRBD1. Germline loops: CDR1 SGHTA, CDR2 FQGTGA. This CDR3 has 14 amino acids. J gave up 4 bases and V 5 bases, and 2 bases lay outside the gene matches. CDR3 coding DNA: TGTGCCAGCAGCAACAGGGGGCGCACCGGGGAGCTGTTTTTT. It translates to CASSNRGRTGELFF.

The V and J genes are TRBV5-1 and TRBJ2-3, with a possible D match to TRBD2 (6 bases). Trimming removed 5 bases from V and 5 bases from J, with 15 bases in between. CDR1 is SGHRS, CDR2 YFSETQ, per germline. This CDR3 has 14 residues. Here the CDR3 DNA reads TGCGCCAGCAGAAGGTTGGAGGGTGAAGATACGCAGTATTTT. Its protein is CASRRLEGEDTQYF.

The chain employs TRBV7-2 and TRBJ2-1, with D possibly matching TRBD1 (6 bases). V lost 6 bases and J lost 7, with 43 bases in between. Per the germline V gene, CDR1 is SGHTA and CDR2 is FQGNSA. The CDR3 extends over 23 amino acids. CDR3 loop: CASRLPLKINRDLYELRGNEQFF. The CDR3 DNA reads TGTGCCAGCAGATTACCCCTTAAAATCAACCGGGACCTATACGAACTTAGGGGGAATGAGCAGTTCTTC.

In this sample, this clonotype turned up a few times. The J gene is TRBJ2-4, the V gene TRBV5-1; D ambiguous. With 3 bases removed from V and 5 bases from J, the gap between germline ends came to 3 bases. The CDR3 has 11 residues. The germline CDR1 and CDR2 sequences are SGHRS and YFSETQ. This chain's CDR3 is CASSYENIQYF. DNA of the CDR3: TGCGCCAGCAGCTACGAAAACATTCAGTACTTC.

The CDR3 protein is CASINSGSGANVLTF. For the CDR3, the DNA is TGTGCCAGCATTAATAGCGGGTCTGGGGCCAACGTCCTGACTTTC. The chain combines TRBV6-2 or TRBV6-3 with TRBJ2-6; 7 bases line up with TRBD2. V lost 7 bases to trimming and J lost 1 base; unmatched junction nucleotides: 4. Germline V gene lookup returns CDR1 MNHEY and CDR2 SVGEGT. The CDR3 contains 15 residues.

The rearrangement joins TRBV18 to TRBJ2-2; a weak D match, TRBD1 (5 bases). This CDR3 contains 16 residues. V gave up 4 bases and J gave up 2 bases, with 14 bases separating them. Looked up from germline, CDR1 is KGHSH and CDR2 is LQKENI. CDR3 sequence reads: CASSLRQISNTGELFF. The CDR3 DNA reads TGTGCCAGCTCACTTAGACAGATTTCAAACACCGGGGAGCTGTTTTTT. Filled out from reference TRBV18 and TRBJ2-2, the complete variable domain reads NAGVMQNPRHLVRRRGQEARLRCSPMKGHSHVYWYRQLPEEGLKFMVYLQKENIIDESGMPKERFSAEFPKEGPSILRIQQVVRGDSAAYFCASSLRQISNTGELFFGEGSRLTVL.

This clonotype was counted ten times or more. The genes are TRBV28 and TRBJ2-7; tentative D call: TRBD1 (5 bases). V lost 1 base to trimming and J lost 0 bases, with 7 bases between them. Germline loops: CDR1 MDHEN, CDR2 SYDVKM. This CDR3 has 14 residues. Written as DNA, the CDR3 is TGTGCCAGCAGTTTATACAGGAACTCCTACGAGCAGTACTTC. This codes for CASSLYRNSYEQYF.

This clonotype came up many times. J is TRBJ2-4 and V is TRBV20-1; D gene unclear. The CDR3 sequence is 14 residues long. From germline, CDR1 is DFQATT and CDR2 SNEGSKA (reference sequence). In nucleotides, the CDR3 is TGCAGCGCGGTCGAGTCGATAGCCAAAAACATTCAGTACTTC. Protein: CSAVESIAKNIQYF.

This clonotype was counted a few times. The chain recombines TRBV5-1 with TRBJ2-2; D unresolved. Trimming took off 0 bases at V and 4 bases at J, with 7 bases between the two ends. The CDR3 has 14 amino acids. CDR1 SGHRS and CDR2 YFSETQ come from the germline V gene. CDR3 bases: TGCGCCAGCAGCTTGGTTCAGAGCACCGGGGAGCTGTTTTTT. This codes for CASSLVQSTGELFF.

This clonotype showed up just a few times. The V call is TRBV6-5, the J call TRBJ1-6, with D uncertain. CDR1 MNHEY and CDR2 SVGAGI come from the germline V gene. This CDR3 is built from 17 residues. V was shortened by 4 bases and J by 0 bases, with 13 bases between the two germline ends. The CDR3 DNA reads TGTGCCAGCAGTTTACTCCGTGATAGCTCCTATAATTCACCCCTCCACTTT. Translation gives CASSLLRDSSYNSPLHF.